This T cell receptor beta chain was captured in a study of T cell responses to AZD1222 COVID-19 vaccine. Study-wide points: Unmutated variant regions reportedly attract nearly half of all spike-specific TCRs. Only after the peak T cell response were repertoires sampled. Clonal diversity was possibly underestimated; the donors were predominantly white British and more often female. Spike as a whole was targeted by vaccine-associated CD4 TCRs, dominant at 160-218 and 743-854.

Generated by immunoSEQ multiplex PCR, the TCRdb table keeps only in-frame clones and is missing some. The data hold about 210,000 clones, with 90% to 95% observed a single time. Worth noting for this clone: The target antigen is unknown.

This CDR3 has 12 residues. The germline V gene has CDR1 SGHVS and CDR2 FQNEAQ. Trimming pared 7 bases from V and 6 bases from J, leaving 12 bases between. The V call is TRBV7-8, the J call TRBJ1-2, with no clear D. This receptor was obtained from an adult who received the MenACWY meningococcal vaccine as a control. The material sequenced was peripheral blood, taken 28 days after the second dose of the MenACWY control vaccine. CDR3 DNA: TGTGCCAGCAATGGTGGACGGAATGGCTACACCTTC. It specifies CASNGGRNGYTF.